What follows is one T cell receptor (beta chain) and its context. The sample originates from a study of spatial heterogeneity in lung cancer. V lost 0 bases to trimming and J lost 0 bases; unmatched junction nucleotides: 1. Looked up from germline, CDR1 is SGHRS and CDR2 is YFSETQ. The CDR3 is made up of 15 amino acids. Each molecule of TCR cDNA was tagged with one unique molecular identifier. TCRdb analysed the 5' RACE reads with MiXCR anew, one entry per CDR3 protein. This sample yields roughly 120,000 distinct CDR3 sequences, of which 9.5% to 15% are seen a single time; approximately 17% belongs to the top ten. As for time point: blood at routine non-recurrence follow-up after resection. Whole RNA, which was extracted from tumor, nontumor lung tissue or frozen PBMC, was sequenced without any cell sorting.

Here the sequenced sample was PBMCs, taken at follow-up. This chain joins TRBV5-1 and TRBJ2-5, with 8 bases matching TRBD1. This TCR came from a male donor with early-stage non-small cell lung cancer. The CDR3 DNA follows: TGCGCCAGCAGCTTGGGGACAGGGCACCAAGAGACCCAGTACTTC. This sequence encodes CASSLGTGHQETQYF.